The 21 T cell receptor beta chains in this list originate from one sample, sequenced in a study of PD-L1 blockade in urothelial cancer. Here immunoSEQ multiplex PCR was the method, and the copy in TCRdb shows in-frame clones only, minus some. The sample lists tens of thousands of clones; over 65% were seen once. The time point here: pretreatment peripheral blood. Source: PBMCs, taken around atezolizumab (anti-PD-L1) treatment. The receptors here all came from a man between 60 and 75 years old with urothelial cancer.

V is TRBV7-8 and J is TRBJ2-7; D remains unclear. V was cut by 1 base and J by 1 base, with 8 bases left in between. This CDR3 is built from 14 residues. Per the germline V gene, CDR1 is SGHVS and CDR2 is FQNEAQ. CDR3 sequence reads: CASSLVGRSYEQYF. CDR3 bases: TGTGCCAGCAGCTTAGTGGGCCGATCCTACGAGCAGTACTTC.

J is TRBJ2-7 and V is TRBV4-3, with D possibly matching TRBD2 (5 bases). V lost 5 bases and J 6 bases, leaving 14 bases between the germline ends. The CDR3 consists of 13 residues. Germline CDR1 and CDR2: LGHNA and YSLEER. The CDR3 reads CASSYLEGSEQYF. The CDR3 DNA follows: TGCGCCAGCAGCTACCTAGAGGGTTCCGAGCAGTACTTC.

The chain carries TRBV5-6 and TRBJ1-4; TRBD1 is a possible D gene (5 bases). Per germline, CDR1 SGHDT and CDR2 YYEEEE. The CDR3 spans 16 residues. Trimming removed 2 bases from V and 3 bases from J, with 14 bases in between. CDR3 protein: CASSFKVTAPNEKLFF. As DNA, the CDR3 is TGTGCCAGCAGCTTCAAGGTGACAGCCCCTAATGAAAAACTGTTTTTT.

This clone occurred once. The chain has TRBV28 and TRBJ2-7; 9 bases map to TRBD1. The V and J ends lost 5 bases and 6 bases, in that order; junction bases with no gene match: 8. This CDR3 region has 14 residues. Germline assignment: CDR1 MDHEN and CDR2 SYDVKM. CDR3 coding DNA: TGTGCCAGCAGTATGACAGGGGGTTTATTCGAGCAGTACTTC. Encoded protein: CASSMTGGLFEQYF.

The V gene is TRBV28, the J gene TRBJ2-1; 10 nucleotides line up with TRBD2. CDR3 length: 14 residues. In germline, CDR1 is MDHEN, CDR2 SYDVKM. The V and J ends lost 7 bases and 3 bases, in that order; junction bases with no gene match: 3. CDR3 DNA sequence: TGTGCCAGCAAGGGACTAGCGTTCTACAATGAGCAGTTCTTC. Its protein product is CASKGLAFYNEQFF.

The V and J genes are TRBV2 and TRBJ2-5; D gene uncertain. The length of the CDR3 is 13 residues. Per the germline V gene, CDR1 is SNHLY and CDR2 is FYNNEI. V was trimmed by 2 bases and J by 4 bases, leaving 8 bases between them. CDR3 DNA: TGTGCCAGCAGTGAATATCTGAGAGAGACCCAGTACTTC. This translates into CASSEYLRETQYF.

With respect to this clone: This same CDR3 is encoded by further DNA sequences in the sample. This chain joins TRBV30 and TRBJ2-7; D gene ambiguous. The V end was cut by 3 bases, the J end by 6 bases, with 9 bases between. The CDR3 spans 11 residues. Germline V lookup: CDR1 GTSNPN, CDR2 SVGIG (reference sequence). The CDR3 DNA follows: TGTGCCTGGAGCGTCCGGGTCGAGCAGTACTTC. Amino acid sequence: CAWSVRVEQYF.

The V gene is TRBV4-1, the J gene TRBJ2-1; 12 bases map to TRBD2. The CDR3 consists of 15 residues. The V segment lost 8 bases and the J segment 1 base; nucleotides outside the gene matches: 3. Germline values: CDR1 MGHRA, CDR2 YSYEKL. The CDR3 nucleotides read TGCGCCAGCCGTCTAGCGGGGGGGTCCTACAATGAGCAGTTCTTC. This sequence encodes CASRLAGGSYNEQFF.

The chain is built from TRBV27 and TRBJ2-2; a weak D match, TRBD1 (5 bases). The CDR3 is 16 residues long. CDR1 and CDR2 (germline): MNHEY, SMNVEV (reference sequence). The V gene lost 2 bases and the J gene lost 0 bases, with 10 bases spanning the gap. CDR3 residues: CASSLVDNANTGELFF. The CDR3, as DNA: TGTGCCAGCAGTTTAGTGGACAACGCGAACACCGGGGAGCTGTTTTTT.

This clone was seen only once. This sequence joins TRBV30 and TRBJ1-4, with 7 positions matching TRBD1. J was trimmed by 8 bases and V by 5 bases; bases with no gene match: 8. This CDR3 region has 13 residues. Per germline, CDR1 GTSNPN and CDR2 SVGIG (reference sequence). The CDR3 DNA follows: TGTGCCTGGTCCCCCCCAGGGGGAGAAAAACTGTTTTTT. Translated, it gives CAWSPPGGEKLFF.

The chain carries TRBV7-6 and TRBJ1-6; 7 bases are a match to TRBD1. The CDR3 extends over 16 amino acids. V gave up 5 bases and J gave up 5 bases; unmatched junction bases: 9. Germline-derived CDR1 and CDR2 are SGHVS and FNYEAQ. The CDR3 region is CASSPQDRVDNSPLHF. The CDR3 nucleotides are TGTGCCAGCAGCCCCCAAGACAGGGTTGATAATTCACCCCTCCACTTT. Drawing the rest from reference TRBV7-6 and TRBJ1-6, the complete variable domain is GAGVSQSPRYKVTKRGQDVALRCDPISGHVSLYWYRQALGQGPEFLTYFNYEAQQDKSGLPNDRFSAERPEGSISTLTIQRTEQRDSAMYRCASSPQDRVDNSPLHFGNGTRLTVT.

This clone was counted a single time. The chain combines TRBV7-3 with TRBJ2-1; 9 nucleotides line up with TRBD2. This CDR3 spans 15 amino acids. The germline gives CDR1 SGHTA, CDR2 FQGTGA. J gave up 7 bases and V 4 bases, and 8 bases lay outside the gene matches. Here the CDR3 DNA reads TGTGCCAGCAGCTCTACCGGGACTAGCCGAAATGAGCAGTTCTTC. Translated, it gives CASSSTGTSRNEQFF.

There are a few counts of this clone. The chain uses TRBV7-9 and TRBJ2-7, with 9 positions matching TRBD2. CDR3 length equals 14 residues. Germline V lookup: CDR1 SEHNR, CDR2 FQNEAQ (reference sequence). After removal of 3 bases from V and 1 base from J, the junction contained 1 base not matched to a gene. The CDR3 nucleotides read TGTGCCAGCAGCTTCCTAGCGGGGTCCTACGAGCAGTACTTC. Its translation is CASSFLAGSYEQYF.

The chain uses TRBV29-1 and TRBJ2-1; D gene ambiguous. The CDR3 is made up of 12 amino acids. Germline CDR1 reads SQVTM; CDR2 reads ANQGSEA. V gave up 6 bases and J gave up 5 bases, with 11 bases separating them. CDR3 sequence: CSVSETNNEQFF. CDR3 sequence (DNA): TGCAGCGTCTCGGAGACGAACAATGAGCAGTTCTTC.

The chain employs TRBV7-9 and TRBJ2-7; D is perhaps TRBD2 (6 bases). This CDR3 spans 16 amino acids. V gave up 4 bases and J gave up 0 bases, with 16 bases separating them. Per germline, CDR1 SEHNR and CDR2 FQNEAQ (reference sequence). CDR3 coding DNA: TGTGCCAGCAGCTCCCCCGGGACTGGGACCTCCTACGAGCAGTACTTC. Amino acids: CASSSPGTGTSYEQYF.

The V gene is TRBV14, the J gene TRBJ2-3; weak D call: TRBD1 (6 bases). The CDR3 spans 15 residues. Trimming took 1 base from V and 8 from J, leaving 16 bases between them. From germline, CDR1 is SGHDN and CDR2 FVKESK. CDR3 coding DNA: TGTGCCAGCAGCCAAGCCGCAGGGGCCCCAGGTACGCAGTATTTT. Translation gives CASSQAAGAPGTQYF.

On this clone: One end of the junction is discordant with germline, which a read error may explain. V is TRBV4-2 and J is TRBJ2-5; possibly TRBD2 for D (5 bases). The CDR3 contains 11 residues. Germline CDR1 reads LGHNA; CDR2 reads YNFKEQ. CDR3 nucleotides: TGTGCCAGCAGCCAAGATACTAGGGTAAACTTC. Protein sequence: CASSQDTRVNF.

The V gene is TRBV10-3, the J gene TRBJ2-2; 8 bases align to TRBD1. With V trimmed by 0 bases and J by 3 bases, 9 bases remained unmatched. The germline V gene encodes CDR1 ENHRY and CDR2 SYGVKD. CDR3 size: 18 residues. The CDR3: CAISESSAGGGHTGELFF. In nucleotides, the CDR3 is TGTGCCATCAGTGAGTCGTCGGCAGGGGGCGGGCACACCGGGGAGCTGTTTTTT.

V usage is TRBV12-5 and J usage is TRBJ1-2; D might be TRBD1 (5 bases). V gave up 7 bases and J gave up 8 bases, with 14 bases separating them. The CDR3 covers 12 residues. CDR1 is LGHNT and CDR2 is FRNRAP in the germline V gene. CDR3 coding DNA: TGTGCTAGTGCGGATTCAGGGCTGGGCTACACCTTC. It translates to CASADSGLGYTF.

The CDR3 loop is CASRQHTGLGTDTQYF. The CDR3 nucleotides read TGTGCCAGCAGACAACACACGGGACTCGGCACAGATACGCAGTATTTT. The rearrangement joins TRBV5-5 to TRBJ2-3; D may be TRBD2 (6 bases). Germline V gene data show CDR1 as SGHKS and CDR2 as YYEKEE (reference sequence). This CDR3 is built from 16 residues. V lost 5 bases, J lost 1 base, and 17 bases lay in between.

V is TRBV6-5 and J is TRBJ2-1; possible D gene TRBD1, 6 bases. The CDR3 is made up of 14 amino acids. Per the germline V gene, CDR1 is MNHEY and CDR2 is SVGAGI. Trimming took 6 bases from V and 10 from J, leaving 19 bases between them. The CDR3 DNA sequence: TGTGCCAGCAGCCGCCAACCGACAGGCTGGGAGCAGTTCTTC. This codes for CASSRQPTGWEQFF.